Listed below are T cell receptor beta chains from one sample, sequenced in a study of cytomegalovirus exposure and HLA in healthy donors. Some clones are missing from TCRdb's copy, which holds only in-frame ones; the method was immunoSEQ multiplex PCR. This sample's table has tens of thousands of clones. Sequencing was performed on PBMCs. These receptor sequences come from a female donor in good health and CMV-seropositive. Each CDR3 is given with its conserved first and last residue. The D gene is left open where the match is weak.

>-|TRBJ1-5|TRBV19
CASSIQGGQPQHF
TGTGCCAGTAGTATACAGGGCGGCCAGCCCCAGCATTTT
>-|TRBJ2-7|TRBV28
CASSIGISYEQYF
TGTGCCAGCAGTATCGGGATTTCCTACGAGCAGTACTTC
>-|TRBJ2-7|TRBV18
CASSSGLRDPVEQYF
TGTGCCAGCTCTTCGGGACTTCGGGACCCCGTTGAGCAGTACTTC
>-|TRBJ2-3|TRBV9
CASSVDRRQTDTQYF
TGTGCCAGCAGCGTAGACAGGCGCCAGACAGATACGCAGTATTTT
>TRBD1|TRBJ2-7|TRBV29-1
CSVAGTGGLVGEQYF
TGCAGCGTGGCCGGGACAGGGGGGTTGGTCGGCGAGCAGTACTTC
>TRBD2|TRBJ2-7|TRBV13
CASRLAGGLVEQYF
TGTGCCAGCCGACTAGCGGGAGGTTTGGTCGAGCAGTACTTC
>-|TRBJ2-5|TRBV4-3
CASSQGPDLSGTQYF
TGCGCCAGCAGCCAAGGTCCTGACCTCAGCGGGACCCAGTACTTC
>-|TRBJ2-3|TRBV29-1
CSVEDGDRDTQYF
TGCAGCGTTGAAGATGGAGACAGGGATACGCAGTATTTT
>TRBD1|TRBJ1-1|TRBV6-5
CASSPHRGPNTEAFF
TGTGCCAGCAGTCCTCACAGGGGGCCGAACACTGAAGCTTTCTTT
>TRBD1|TRBJ1-1|TRBV6-5
CASSYSDRSNTEAFF
TGTGCCAGCAGTTACTCGGACAGGTCTAACACTGAAGCTTTCTTT
>-|TRBJ1-1|TRBV29-1
CSVEAGVIEAFF
TGCAGCGTTGAGGCAGGGGTGATTGAAGCTTTCTTT
>-|TRBJ2-7|TRBV29-1
CSVEGGTHSYEQYF
TGCAGCGTTGAAGGGGGGACACACTCCTACGAGCAGTACTTC
>-|TRBJ1-1|TRBV19
CASSIGQLEDFF
TGTGCCAGTAGTATTGGGCAGCTCGAAGATTTCTTT
>-|TRBJ1-4|TRBV6-5
CASSYSAGVEKLFF
TGTGCCAGCAGTTACTCGGCAGGGGTTGAAAAACTGTTTTTT
>TRBD1|TRBJ1-6|TRBV5-1
CASTTGTGSSPLHF
TGCGCCAGCACCACCGGGACAGGGAGTTCACCCCTCCACTTT
>-|TRBJ2-3|TRBV5-1
CASSPWGGASSTDTQYF
TGCGCCAGCAGCCCGTGGGGAGGCGCCTCTAGCACAGATACGCAGTATTTT
>TRBD1|TRBJ1-1|TRBV28
CASRQTGGTEAFF
TGTGCCAGCAGGCAAACAGGGGGCACTGAAGCTTTCTTT
>-|TRBJ2-3|TRBV7-6
CASSFAGPTDTQYF
TGTGCCAGCAGCTTTGCAGGTCCCACAGATACGCAGTATTTT
>-|TRBJ2-1|TRBV28
CASRKGGVRGTYNEQFF
TGTGCCAGCAGGAAGGGTGGGGTAAGAGGGACCTACAATGAGCAGTTCTTC
>-|TRBJ2-7|TRBV6-5
CASSYGGSVIHEQYF
TGTGCCAGCAGTTATGGAGGCTCAGTTATCCACGAGCAGTACTTC
>-|TRBJ2-7|TRBV5-4
CASCSGSSYEQYF
TGTGCCAGTTGCAGCGGTAGCTCCTACGAGCAGTACTTC
>-|TRBJ2-2|TRBV18
CASSPQSTSNTGELFF
TGTGCCAGCTCACCACAGAGCACCTCGAACACCGGGGAGCTGTTTTTT
>-|TRBJ1-3|TRBV4-1
CASSAQGSGNTIYF
TGCGCCAGCAGCGCGCAGGGATCTGGAAACACCATATATTTT
>-|TRBJ1-1|TRBV27
CASRLWGDRLNTEAFF
TGTGCCAGCAGGTTATGGGGGGACCGACTGAACACTGAAGCTTTCTTT
>TRBD1|TRBJ1-1|TRBV5-1
CASSLQGWGTEAFF
TGCGCCAGCAGCCTACAGGGGTGGGGCACTGAAGCTTTCTTT
>TRBD1|TRBJ1-5|TRBV29-1
CSVADSGTGYQPQHF
TGCAGCGTTGCCGATTCCGGGACAGGATATCAGCCCCAGCATTTT
>TRBD2|TRBJ2-3|TRBV6-5
CASSYSLAGRTDTQYF
TGTGCCAGCAGTTACTCCCTAGCGGGCCGCACAGATACGCAGTATTTT
>TRBD1|TRBJ2-1|TRBV18
CASSPNPGQGRNEQFF
TGTGCCAGCTCTCCGAACCCTGGACAGGGGAGGAATGAGCAGTTCTTC
>TRBD1|TRBJ2-5|TRBV11-3
CASSREQGALETQYF
TGTGCCAGCAGCCGGGAACAGGGGGCGTTGGAGACCCAGTACTTC